This TCR beta chain is from a study of blood T cell repertoires in COVID-19 (dated by TCRdb to 2018 to 2021). Regarding the study in general: Samples covering the acute and convalescent phases of COVID-19 were provided by collaborators in the United States, Italy and Spain. The prospective study material was composed of cDNA or gDNA derived from T cells, B-cell-depleted T cells, or PBMCs. Subjects who had been exposed to COVID-19, were actively infected with it, or had recovered from it provided the deeply sampled blood TCRbeta repertoires that made up the dataset. A freely available public database, intended as a resource for researchers studying the immune response to SARS-CoV-2, is where the repertoires were released. Samples were obtained from the ongoing ImmuneRACE study (first 160 participants) and from over a thousand subjects provided by 6 global collaborators. Nearly every sample came with metadata listing a de-identified subject ID, COVID-19 status, age in years and sex. HLA class I and class II types, where available, came from metadata supplied by the sample provider rather than from assay-based typing.

Results and caveats for the whole study, not just this receptor: The amount of clinical and demographic metadata varied by source and participant and was provided uncurated.

In the prospective study, participants were roughly 18 to 100 years old, resided in fewer than 25 geographic areas of the United States, and were enrolled through a virtual design. In the prospective study, participants were assigned to cohorts based on the clinical history participants reported in a screening survey and a study questionnaire. Recovered participants in ImmuneRACE Cohort 3 were defined by two consecutive negative NP/OP PCR tests, clearance by a healthcare professional, or resolution of symptoms. Mobile phlebotomists in the prospective study collected whole blood, serum and a nasopharyngeal or oropharyngeal swab from every participant. Participants in the prospective study had the option to provide additional blood draws and questionnaires over a roughly 2-month period. Before DNA extraction, blood samples from the prospective study were shipped at room temperature or frozen. V has 4 bases trimmed and J has 8 bases trimmed; junction bases matching no gene number 6. Inclusive of the bounding cysteine and phenylalanine, the CDR3 is 13 residues long. Only the CDR3 DNA is retained, 39 bases long and in frame from the first base. CDR1 and CDR2, per the germline V gene, are SQVTM and ANQGSEA.

TCRbeta CDR3 regions were amplified from genomic DNA by means of the immunoSEQ Assay, a bias-controlled multiplex PCR. In the paper's pipeline: Nucleated cell counts per sample were estimated from amplification of reference gene primers within the assay. Sequence reads were collapsed and filtered to measure the absolute abundance of every unique TCRbeta CDR3 rearrangement. For each sample, productive Simpson clonality was calculated by taking the square root of Simpson's diversity index across productive rearrangements. TCRdb carries this immuneACCESS record with in-frame sequences only. Its versions omit some clonotypes, under half of them owing to an unresolved V gene in the studies checked, with the rest unexplained. Clonal size and the V and J genes are those of that table, whereas D and trimming came from the DNA. This sample has 250,000 to 300,000 clones in its table, and under 90% of those were observed once. About a sixth of the sample is taken by the ten largest.

A word on this clone: Its antigen is unknown. Qualities for individual bases were not recorded, and no much larger clone is one base off.

This sequence was found in a young man who had recovered from COVID-19. The chain links TRBV29-1 with TRBJ2-2; TRBD1 lines up with 8 middle nucleotides. Specimen: PBMCs or T cells enriched from blood (not recorded which). CDR3 loop: CSVGDRLQGELFF. The nucleotide sequence reads TGCAGCGTTGGGGACAGGCTGCAAGGGGAGCTGTTTTTT.